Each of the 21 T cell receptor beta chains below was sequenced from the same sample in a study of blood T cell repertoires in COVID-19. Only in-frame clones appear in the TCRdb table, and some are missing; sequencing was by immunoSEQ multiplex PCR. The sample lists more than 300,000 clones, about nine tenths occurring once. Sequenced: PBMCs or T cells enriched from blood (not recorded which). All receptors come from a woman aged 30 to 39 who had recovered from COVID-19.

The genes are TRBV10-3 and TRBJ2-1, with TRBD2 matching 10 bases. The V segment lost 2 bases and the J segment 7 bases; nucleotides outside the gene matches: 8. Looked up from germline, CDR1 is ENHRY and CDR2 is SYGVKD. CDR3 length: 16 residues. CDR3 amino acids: CAISEQAGGPRNEQFF. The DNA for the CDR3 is TGTGCCATCAGTGAGCAAGCGGGAGGGCCTCGAAATGAGCAGTTCTTC.

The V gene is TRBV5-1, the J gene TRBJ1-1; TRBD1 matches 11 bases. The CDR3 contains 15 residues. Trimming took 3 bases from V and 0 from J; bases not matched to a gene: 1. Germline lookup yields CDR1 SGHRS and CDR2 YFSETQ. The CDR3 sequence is CASSWDRGMNTEAFF. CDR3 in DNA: TGCGCCAGCAGCTGGGACAGGGGGATGAACACTGAAGCTTTCTTT.

The CDR3 reads CASSPGLVYEQYF. In nucleotides, the CDR3 is TGTGCCAGCTCACCCGGACTTGTTTACGAGCAGTACTTC. This chain uses TRBV18 with TRBJ2-7; D might be TRBD2 (5 bases). V was cut by 3 bases and J by 4 bases, with 10 bases left in between. This CDR3 has 13 amino acids. Germline V gives CDR1 KGHSH, CDR2 LQKENI.

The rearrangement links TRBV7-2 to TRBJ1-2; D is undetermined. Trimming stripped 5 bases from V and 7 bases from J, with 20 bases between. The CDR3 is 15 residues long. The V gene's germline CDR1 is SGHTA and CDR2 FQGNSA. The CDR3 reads CASSPNGKGSGGYTF. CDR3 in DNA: TGTGCCAGCAGCCCGAATGGGAAGGGCAGCGGTGGCTACACCTTC.

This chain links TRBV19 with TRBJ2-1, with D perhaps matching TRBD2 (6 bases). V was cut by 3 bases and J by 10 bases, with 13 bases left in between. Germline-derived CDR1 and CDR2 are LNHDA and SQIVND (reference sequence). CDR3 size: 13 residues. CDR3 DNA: TGTGCCAGTAGTATGAGCGGGTCCCGCGAGCAGTTCTTC. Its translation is CASSMSGSREQFF.

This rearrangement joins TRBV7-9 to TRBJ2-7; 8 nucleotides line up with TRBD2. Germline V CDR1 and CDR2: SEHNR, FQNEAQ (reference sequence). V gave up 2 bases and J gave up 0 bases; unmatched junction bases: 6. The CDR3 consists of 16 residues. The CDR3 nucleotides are TGTGCCAGCAGCTTATCCGGCGGGAGGAGCTCCTACGAGCAGTACTTC. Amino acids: CASSLSGGRSSYEQYF. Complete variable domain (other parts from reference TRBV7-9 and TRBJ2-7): DTGVSQNPRHKITKRGQNVTFRCDPISEHNRLYWYRQTLGQGPEFLTYFQNEAQLEKSRLLSDRFSAERPKGSFSTLEIQRTEQGDSAMYLCASSLSGGRSSYEQYFGPGTRLTVT.

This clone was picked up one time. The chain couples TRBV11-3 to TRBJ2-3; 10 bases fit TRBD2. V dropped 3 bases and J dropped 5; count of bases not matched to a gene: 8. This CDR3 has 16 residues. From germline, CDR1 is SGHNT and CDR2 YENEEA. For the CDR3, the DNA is TGTGCCAGCAGCTTCCGTAGCGGGAGGTGGGAAGATACGCAGTATTTT. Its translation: CASSFRSGRWEDTQYF.

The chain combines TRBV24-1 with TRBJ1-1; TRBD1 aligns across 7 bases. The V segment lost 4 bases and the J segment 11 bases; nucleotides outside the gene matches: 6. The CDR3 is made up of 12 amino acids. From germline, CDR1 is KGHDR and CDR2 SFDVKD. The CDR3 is CATSEPGGSAFF. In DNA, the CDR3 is TGTGCCACCAGTGAACCAGGGGGATCGGCTTTCTTT.

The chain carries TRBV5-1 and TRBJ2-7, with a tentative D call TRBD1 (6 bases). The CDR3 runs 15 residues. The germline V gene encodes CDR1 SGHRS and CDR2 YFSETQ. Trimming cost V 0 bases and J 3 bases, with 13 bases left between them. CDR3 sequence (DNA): TGCGCCAGCAGCTTGGATCGGACAGCAGACTACGAGCAGTACTTC. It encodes CASSLDRTADYEQYF.

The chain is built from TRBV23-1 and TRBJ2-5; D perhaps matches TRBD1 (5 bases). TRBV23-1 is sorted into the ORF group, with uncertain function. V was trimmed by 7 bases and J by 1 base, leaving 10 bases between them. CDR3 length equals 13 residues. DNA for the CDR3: TGCGCCAGCAACGACAGCTTCCAAGAGACCCAGTACTTC. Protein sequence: CASNDSFQETQYF.

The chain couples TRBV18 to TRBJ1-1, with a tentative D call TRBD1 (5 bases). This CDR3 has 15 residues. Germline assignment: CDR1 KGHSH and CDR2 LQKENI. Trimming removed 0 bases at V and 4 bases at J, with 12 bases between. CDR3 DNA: TGTGCCAGCTCACCACCGGGGGGGATTCGCACTGAAGCTTTCTTT. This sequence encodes CASSPPGGIRTEAFF. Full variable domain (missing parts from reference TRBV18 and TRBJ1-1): NAGVMQNPRHLVRRRGQEARLRCSPMKGHSHVYWYRQLPEEGLKFMVYLQKENIIDESGMPKERFSAEFPKEGPSILRIQQVVRGDSAAYFCASSPPGGIRTEAFFGQGTRLTVV.

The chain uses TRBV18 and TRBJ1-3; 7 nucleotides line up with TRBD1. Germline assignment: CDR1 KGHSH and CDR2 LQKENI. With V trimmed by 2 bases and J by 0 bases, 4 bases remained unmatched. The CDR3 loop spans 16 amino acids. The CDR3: CASSPGQALSGNTIYF. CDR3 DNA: TGTGCCAGCTCACCAGGACAGGCCCTCTCTGGAAACACCATATATTTT.

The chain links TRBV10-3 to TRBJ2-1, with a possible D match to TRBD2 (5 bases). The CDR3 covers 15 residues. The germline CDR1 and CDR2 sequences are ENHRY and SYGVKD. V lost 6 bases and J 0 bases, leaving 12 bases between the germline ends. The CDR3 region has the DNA TGTGCCATCAGCCTAGCCGCCAGCTCCTACAATGAGCAGTTCTTC. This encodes CAISLAASSYNEQFF.

CDR3 in amino acids: CSVARDTEAFF. CDR3 DNA sequence: TGCAGCGTGGCCCGGGACACTGAAGCTTTCTTT. The chain uses TRBV29-1 and TRBJ1-1; D remains unclear. The CDR3 covers 11 residues. Trimming cost V 6 bases and J 3 bases, with 8 bases left between them. Germline values: CDR1 SQVTM, CDR2 ANQGSEA.

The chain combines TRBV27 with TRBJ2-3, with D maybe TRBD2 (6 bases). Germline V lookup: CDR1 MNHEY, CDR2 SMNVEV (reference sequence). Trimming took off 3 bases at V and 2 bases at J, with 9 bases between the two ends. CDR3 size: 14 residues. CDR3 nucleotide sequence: TGTGCCAGCAGTTTCGCTAGCGTCACAGATACGCAGTATTTT. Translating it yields CASSFASVTDTQYF.

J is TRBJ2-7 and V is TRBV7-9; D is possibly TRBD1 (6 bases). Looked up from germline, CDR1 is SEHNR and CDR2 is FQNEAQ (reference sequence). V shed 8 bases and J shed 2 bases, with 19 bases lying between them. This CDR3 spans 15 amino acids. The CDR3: CASATEQGLAYEQYF. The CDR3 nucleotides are TGTGCCAGCGCTACAGAACAGGGTTTAGCCTACGAGCAGTACTTC.

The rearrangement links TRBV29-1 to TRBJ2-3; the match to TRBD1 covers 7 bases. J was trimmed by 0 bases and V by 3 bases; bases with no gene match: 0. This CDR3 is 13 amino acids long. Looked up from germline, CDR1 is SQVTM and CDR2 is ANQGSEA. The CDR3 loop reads CSVEGQSTDTQYF. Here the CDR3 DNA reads TGCAGCGTTGAGGGACAGAGCACAGATACGCAGTATTTT.

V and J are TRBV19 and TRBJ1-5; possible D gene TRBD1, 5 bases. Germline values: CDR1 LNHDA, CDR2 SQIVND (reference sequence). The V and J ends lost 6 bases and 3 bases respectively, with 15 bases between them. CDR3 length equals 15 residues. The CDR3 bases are TGTGCCAGTAGCCCCAGCGAGACAGACAATCAGCCCCAGCATTTT. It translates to CASSPSETDNQPQHF.

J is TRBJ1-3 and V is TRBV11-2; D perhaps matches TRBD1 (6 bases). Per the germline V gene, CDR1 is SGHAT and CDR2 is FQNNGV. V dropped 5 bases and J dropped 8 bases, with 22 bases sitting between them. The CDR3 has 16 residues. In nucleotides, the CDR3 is TGTGCCAGCAGCCGCGCCCGGCCCCCTGAGGGGGACACCATATATTTT. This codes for CASSRARPPEGDTIYF.

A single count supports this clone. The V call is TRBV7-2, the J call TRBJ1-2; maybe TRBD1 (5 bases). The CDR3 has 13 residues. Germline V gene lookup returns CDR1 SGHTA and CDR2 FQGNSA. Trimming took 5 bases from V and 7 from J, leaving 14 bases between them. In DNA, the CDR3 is TGTGCCAGCAGCCATTCGGAGGGGACTGGCTACACCTTC. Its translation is CASSHSEGTGYTF.

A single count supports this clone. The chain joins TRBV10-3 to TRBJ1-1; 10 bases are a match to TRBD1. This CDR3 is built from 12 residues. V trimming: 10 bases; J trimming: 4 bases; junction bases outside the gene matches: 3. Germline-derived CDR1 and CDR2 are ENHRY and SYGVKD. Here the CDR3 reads CATWTGGTEAFF. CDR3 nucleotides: TGTGCCACATGGACAGGGGGCACTGAAGCTTTCTTT.